This T cell receptor beta chain is from a study of cytomegalovirus exposure and HLA in healthy donors. Findings and limits, study-wide: Excluded were some V segments that proved indistinguishable, including TRBV6-2 and TRBV6-3. As a later analysis showed, a missense DCLRE1C variant was linked to trimming of TCR beta V- and J-genes. The productive fraction for most TCR beta V segments was about 90% or about 30% in an earlier analysis.

Germline assignment: CDR1 WSHSY and CDR2 SAAADI. V gave up 6 bases and J gave up 0 bases, with 20 bases separating them. This CDR3 comprises 17 residues. About this clone: Its target is unknown.

Primers included in the PCR were 60 Vbeta and 13 Jbeta primers. Clones were sequenced by immunoSEQ multiplex PCR, and TCRdb holds only the in-frame ones, with some missing. The sample records fewer than 120,000 clones, 65% to 80% being singletons. This clonotype was obtained from an older woman in good health and CMV-seropositive. The chain carries TRBV10-2 and TRBJ1-1, with a possible D match to TRBD1 (6 bases). Sequencing used PBMCs. The CDR3 is CASRGRGYRVLNTEAFF. CDR3 DNA sequence: TGCGCCAGCAGGGGGAGGGGGTACAGAGTTCTGAACACTGAAGCTTTCTTT.